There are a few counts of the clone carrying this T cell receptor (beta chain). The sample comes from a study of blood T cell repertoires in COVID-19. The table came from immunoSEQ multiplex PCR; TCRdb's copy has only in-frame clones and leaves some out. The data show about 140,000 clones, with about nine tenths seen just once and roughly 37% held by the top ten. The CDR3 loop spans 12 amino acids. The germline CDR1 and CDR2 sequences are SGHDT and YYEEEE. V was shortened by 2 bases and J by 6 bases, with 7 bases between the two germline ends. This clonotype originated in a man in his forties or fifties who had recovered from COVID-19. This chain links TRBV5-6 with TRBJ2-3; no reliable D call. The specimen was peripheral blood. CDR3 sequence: CASSFSLDTQYF. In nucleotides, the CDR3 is TGTGCCAGCAGCTTCTCTTTGGATACGCAGTATTTT. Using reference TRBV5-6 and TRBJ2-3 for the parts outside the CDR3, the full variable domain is DAGVTQSPTHLIKTRGQQVTLRCSPKSGHDTVSWYQQALGQGPQFIFQYYEEEERQRGNFPDRFSGHQFPNYSSELNVNALLLGDSALYLCASSFSLDTQYFGPGTRLTVL.